The clone carrying this TCR beta chain was found a few times. Its antigen is unidentified. The table came from immunoSEQ multiplex PCR; TCRdb's copy has only in-frame clones and leaves some out. This table holds 15,000 or so clones, about three fifths found once. These newly diagnosed stage II-IVA oral cavity squamous cell carcinoma patients had no prior systemic or radiation treatment. The data are from a study of neoadjuvant anti-PD-1 for oral cavity cancer. As for the study in general: Patients mostly received three to four biweekly nivolumab doses at 3 mg/kg before surgery.

The CDR3 runs to 13 residues. Germline lookup yields CDR1 SGHRS and CDR2 YFSETQ. V shed 0 bases and J shed 6 bases, with 10 bases lying between them. Study-wide findings and caveats: Higher pretreatment blood Treg/Th17 ratios correlated with higher pretreatment blood and lower post-treatment tumor TCRbeta clonality.

The TCR was taken from a person aged 40 to 85 with oral cavity squamous cell carcinoma. Material: PBMCs, obtained before nivolumab (anti-PD-1) treatment. The chain has TRBV5-1 and TRBJ2-7, with TRBD1 as a possible D gene (5 bases). The CDR3 here is CASSLESGIEQYF. The CDR3 region has the DNA TGCGCCAGCAGCTTGGAGTCAGGGATCGAGCAGTACTTC.